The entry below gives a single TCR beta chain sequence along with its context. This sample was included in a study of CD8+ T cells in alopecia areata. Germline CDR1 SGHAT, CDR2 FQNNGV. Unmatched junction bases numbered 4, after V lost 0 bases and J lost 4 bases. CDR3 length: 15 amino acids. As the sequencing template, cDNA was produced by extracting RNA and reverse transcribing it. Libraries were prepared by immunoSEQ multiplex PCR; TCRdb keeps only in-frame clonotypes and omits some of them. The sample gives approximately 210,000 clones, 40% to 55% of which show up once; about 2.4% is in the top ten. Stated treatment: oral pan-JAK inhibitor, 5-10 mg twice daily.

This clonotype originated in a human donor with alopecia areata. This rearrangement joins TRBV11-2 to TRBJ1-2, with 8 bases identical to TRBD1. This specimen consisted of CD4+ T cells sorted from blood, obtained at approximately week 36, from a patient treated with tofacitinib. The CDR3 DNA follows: TGTGCCAGCAGCTTAGAGGCGGACAGGGCCTATGGCTACACCTTC. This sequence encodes CASSLEADRAYGYTF.